This T cell receptor beta chain came from a study of shared clonotypes between healthy human individuals. Only one count was recorded for this clone. An assay was performed, and its level was deep. The assay was immunoSEQ multiplex PCR, and TCRdb's table has in-frame clones only and misses some. The table shows a few million clones, with around 92% occurring only once. Per germline, CDR1 SGDLS and CDR2 YYNGEE. The CDR3 runs to 16 residues. V lost 0 bases to trimming and J lost 4 bases, with 15 bases between them. The chain couples TRBV9 to TRBJ2-3; D may be TRBD2 (6 bases). The sequencing input was naive CD4+ T cells from PBMCs. The subset denotes: CD45RA+ positively selected. The TCR originated in a man between 18 and 29 years old in good health. Some clones in this sample may be carry-over from other donors' samples. The DNA for the CDR3 is TGTGCCAGCAGCGTAGGCGGGACCGCTTTGCCAGATACGCAGTATTTT. Translation: CASSVGGTALPDTQYF.